This T cell receptor (beta chain) stems from a study of T cell repertoires in cytomegalovirus infection. At the level of the study: A matching HLA type, together with CMV infection, was signaled by public TCR beta signatures. Study-wide points: Carriers of CMV plus the relevant HLA were identified by cumulative public TCR beta family frequency.

This clonotype was seen more than once but under ten times. The antigen remains unidentified. TCRdb independently ran MiXCR on the reads; one entry per CDR3 protein. Here the sample spans 750,000 to 900,000 distinct CDR3 sequences, 25% to 30% being singletons. The CDR3 is 19 amino acids. Germline-derived CDR1 and CDR2 are MDHEN and SYDVKM. The germline V and J ends were trimmed by 3 bases and 5 bases, with 25 bases remaining between them. The chain links TRBV28 to TRBJ1-4; the D gene is possibly TRBD1 (5 bases). Source: cultured CD8+ T cells from PBMCs, taken from culture after CMV antigen stimulation. The sequence was collected from a human donor in good health (CMV status not recorded). Some clones in this sample may be carry-over from other donors' samples. The CDR3 bases are TGTGCCAGCAGTTTTTCAGTATGGGCAGGGAAGGGTTGGAATGAAAAACTGTTTTTT. This sequence encodes CASSFSVWAGKGWNEKLFF.